This T cell receptor (beta chain) was captured by sequencing in a study of beta chain features in type 1 diabetes. As every portion of the isolated RNA was reverse transcribed, the sequencing read expressed TCRB transcripts. The assay was immunoSEQ multiplex PCR, and TCRdb's table has in-frame clones only and misses some. The table shows some 220,000 clones, with approximately 10% occurring only once. Germline CDR1 SNHLY, CDR2 FYNNEI. The length of the CDR3 is 12 residues. V lost 7 bases and J lost 4, with 11 bases in between. The chain combines TRBV2 with TRBJ2-7; D may be TRBD1 or TRBD2 (5 bases each). The TCR was taken from a young man in good health. Source material: central memory CD4+ T cells from blood. The CDR3 protein is CASIGTEYEQYF. The CDR3 DNA sequence: TGTGCCAGCATTGGGACCGAATACGAGCAGTACTTC.